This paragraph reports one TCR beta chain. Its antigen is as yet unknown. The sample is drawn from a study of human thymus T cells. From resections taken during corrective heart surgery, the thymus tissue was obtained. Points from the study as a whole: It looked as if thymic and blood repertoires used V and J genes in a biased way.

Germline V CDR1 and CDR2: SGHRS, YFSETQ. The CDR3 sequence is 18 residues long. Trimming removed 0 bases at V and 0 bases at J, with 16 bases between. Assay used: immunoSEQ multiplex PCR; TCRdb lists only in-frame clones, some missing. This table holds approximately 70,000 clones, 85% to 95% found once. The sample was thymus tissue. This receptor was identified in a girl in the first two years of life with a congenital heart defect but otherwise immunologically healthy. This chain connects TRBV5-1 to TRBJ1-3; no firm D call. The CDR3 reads CASSLDGPVFSSGNTIYF. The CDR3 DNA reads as TGCGCCAGCAGCTTGGATGGACCCGTTTTTAGCTCTGGAAACACCATATATTTT.